What follows are 28 T cell receptor beta chains derived from one specimen sequenced in a study of T-cell reconstitution after alpha-beta-depleted transplantation in children. Unique molecular identifiers were used in preparing the TCRbeta library. Each CDR3 protein is one row after TCRdb ran MiXCR on the PCR reads. The repertoire holds around 300,000 distinct CDR3 sequences, over 9% seen once, with approximately 7.6% in the top ten. This material consisted of PBMCs, taken before TCRalphabeta/CD19-depleted stem cell transplant. The receptors were gathered from a boy in the first two years of life with acute myeloid leukemia, due to receive a stem cell transplant.

This clonotype was seen a handful of times. The rearrangement uses TRBV9 and TRBJ2-1; 13 bases agree with TRBD2. The CDR3 runs 16 residues. Trimming removed 0 bases from V and 11 bases from J; junction bases left unmatched: 8. CDR1 and CDR2 (germline): SGDLS, YYNGEE. The CDR3, as DNA: TGTGCCAGCAGCGTAGACCGACTAGCGGGGGGACCTAAGCAGTTCTTC. Translating gives CASSVDRLAGGPKQFF.

This clonotype was seen ten or more times. The chain links TRBV6-1 to TRBJ2-3, with 7 positions matching TRBD2. V shed 6 bases, J shed 4 bases, and the junction held 7 bases outside the gene matches. The germline V gene has CDR1 MNHNS and CDR2 SASEGT. The CDR3 loop spans 14 amino acids. This chain's CDR3 is CASSSAGTPDTQYF. In DNA, the CDR3 is TGTGCCAGCAGCTCAGCGGGAACCCCAGATACGCAGTATTTT.

This clonotype was counted once. This may be a read error: a much more frequent sequence differs by one nucleotide. This chain uses TRBV12-3 or TRBV12-4 with TRBJ2-7, with D maybe TRBD2 (7 bases). The CDR3 runs 15 residues. The V gene lost 8 bases and the J gene lost 3 bases, with 20 bases spanning the gap. The CDR3 DNA follows: TGTGCCAGCGGTCCAAGGGGGGGCTGGATCTACGAGCAGTACTTC. Translated: CASGPRGGWIYEQYF.

This clonotype was seen repeatedly, ten times or more. The chain recombines TRBV6-5 with TRBJ2-7, with D possibly being TRBD1 or TRBD2 (6 bases each). CDR1 and CDR2 from the germline V gene are MNHEY and SVGAGI. Trimming shortened V by 2 bases and J by 2 bases, and 10 bases separated the two germline ends. This CDR3 comprises 14 residues. As DNA, the CDR3 is TGTGCCAGCAGTTACGGGGGGACAACCTACGAGCAGTACTTC. As protein: CASSYGGTTYEQYF.

This clonotype appeared a few times. V and J are TRBV18 and TRBJ1-3, with 7 bases that match TRBD1. The V and J ends lost 6 bases and 2 bases, in that order; junction bases with no gene match: 10. Germline CDR1 reads KGHSH; CDR2 reads LQKENI. The CDR3 runs 16 residues. The chain's CDR3 is CASSATTGPTGNTIYF. The CDR3 coding sequence is TGTGCCAGCTCTGCAACGACAGGGCCGACTGGAAACACCATATATTTT.

This clonotype was recorded at least ten times. This rearrangement joins TRBV5-1 to TRBJ2-7; no reliable D call. V lost 2 bases and J lost 5, with 14 bases in between. Per germline, CDR1 SGHRS and CDR2 YFSETQ. The CDR3 is 14 residues long. The CDR3 protein is CASSFQTPRDEQYF. The CDR3 region has the DNA TGCGCCAGCAGCTTCCAGACCCCACGGGACGAGCAGTACTTC. The full variable domain, its missing parts supplied by reference TRBV5-1 and TRBJ2-7, is KAGVTQTPRYLIKTRGQQVTLSCSPISGHRSVSWYQQTPGQGLQFLFEYFSETQRNKGNFPGRFSGRQFSNSRSEMNVSTLELGDSALYLCASSFQTPRDEQYFGPGTRLTVT.

As regards this clonotype: A clone one base away is much larger, so this may be a read error. The rearrangement joins TRBV6-5 to TRBJ1-5, with no clear D. The CDR3 is 12 amino acids. The germline V gene encodes CDR1 MNHEY and CDR2 SVGAGI. With 5 bases removed from V and 4 bases from J, the gap between germline ends came to 6 bases. The CDR3 sequence is CASSHPNQPQHF. The CDR3 nucleotides read TGTGCCAGCAGTCACCCTAATCAGCCCCAGCATTTT.

This sequence joins TRBV5-1 and TRBJ2-5, with TRBD1 as a possible D gene (6 bases). Trimming removed 4 bases from V and 5 bases from J, with 15 bases in between. This CDR3 is built from 14 residues. Per the germline V gene, CDR1 is SGHRS and CDR2 is YFSETQ. CDR3 in amino acids: CASSLQGPEETQYF. For the CDR3, the DNA is TGCGCCAGCAGCCTACAGGGTCCGGAGGAGACCCAGTACTTC.

This clonotype was detected ten times or more. This sequence joins TRBV10-2 and TRBJ2-5, with D unclear. The V and J ends lost 4 bases and 5 bases respectively, with 8 bases between them. Germline V gene sequence: CDR1 WSHSY, CDR2 SAAADI. The CDR3 length is 12 residues. The chain's CDR3 is CASSASRETQYF. DNA of the CDR3: TGCGCCAGCAGTGCGAGTCGGGAGACCCAGTACTTC.

This clonotype has a count of ten or more. The chain has TRBV29-1 and TRBJ2-2; the match to TRBD2 covers 7 bases. The CDR3 is 14 residues long. The germline V gene has CDR1 SQVTM and CDR2 ANQGSEA. Trimming took 6 bases from V and 5 from J; bases not matched to a gene: 9. CDR3 region: CSVTGGLVTGELFF. CDR3 bases: TGCAGCGTGACGGGGGGATTGGTGACCGGGGAGCTGTTTTTT.

This clonotype was seen repeatedly, ten times or more. This chain connects TRBV28 to TRBJ1-3, with D unresolved. This CDR3 comprises 13 residues. CDR1 and CDR2 (germline): MDHEN, SYDVKM. Trimming removed 2 bases at V and 3 bases at J, with 5 bases between. The chain's CDR3 is CASSLRYGNTIYF. The CDR3 coding sequence is TGTGCCAGCAGTTTAAGATATGGAAACACCATATATTTT.

This chain links TRBV27 with TRBJ2-7; 8 bases map to TRBD1. The CDR3 has 14 amino acids. V lost 3 bases and J lost 4; bases outside the gene matches: 5. From germline, CDR1 is MNHEY and CDR2 SMNVEV (reference sequence). CDR3 protein: CASSFKDREYEQYF. CDR3 coding DNA: TGTGCCAGCAGTTTTAAGGACAGGGAGTACGAGCAGTACTTC.

The chain combines TRBV7-9 with TRBJ2-2, with D unclear. The CDR3 spans 14 residues. The V end was cut by 6 bases, the J end by 0 bases, with 8 bases between. CDR1 is SEHNR, CDR2 FQNEAQ, per germline (reference sequence). Here the CDR3 DNA reads TGTGCCAGCAGAGAAAATACGAACACCGGGGAGCTGTTTTTT. Its protein product is CASRENTNTGELFF. The whole variable domain, filled in from reference TRBV7-9 and TRBJ2-2, reads DTGVSQNPRHKITKRGQNVTFRCDPISEHNRLYWYRQTLGQGPEFLTYFQNEAQLEKSRLLSDRFSAERPKGSFSTLEIQRTEQGDSAMYLCASRENTNTGELFFGEGSRLTVL.

This clonotype has a count of ten or more. The chain recombines TRBV29-1 with TRBJ2-7; TRBD1 agrees at 9 bases. CDR3 length: 13 residues. Losses at the gene ends were 6 bases for V and 5 bases for J; bases not matched to a gene: 8. The germline gives CDR1 SQVTM, CDR2 ANQGSEA. Here the CDR3 reads CSVVPGQGHEQYF. The CDR3 DNA is TGCAGCGTAGTTCCGGGACAGGGACACGAGCAGTACTTC.

This clonotype was seen a handful of times. The rearrangement joins TRBV4-1 to TRBJ2-1; 15 bases match TRBD2. Germline V gene sequence: CDR1 MGHRA, CDR2 YSYEKL. The ends lost 3 bases at V and 8 bases at J; junction bases unmatched: 2. There are 15 residues in the CDR3. The CDR3 spells CASSHGTSGGYEQFF. CDR3 nucleotides: TGCGCCAGCAGCCACGGGACTAGCGGGGGGTATGAGCAGTTCTTC.

The rearrangement joins TRBV27 to TRBJ1-6, with 8 bases matching TRBD1. The CDR3 consists of 13 residues. V shed 6 bases, J shed 9 bases, and the junction held 4 bases outside the gene matches. Germline CDR1 and CDR2: MNHEY and SMNVEV (reference sequence). CDR3 residues: CASSPDRVSPLHF. CDR3 bases: TGTGCCAGCAGCCCGGACAGGGTTTCACCCCTCCACTTT.

In this sample, this clonotype turned up many times. V and J are TRBV12-3 or TRBV12-4 and TRBJ2-6; TRBD2 is a possible D gene (6 bases). The CDR3 length is 15 residues. The ends were cut back, 3 bases at V and 5 bases at J, with 11 bases in the middle. Written as DNA, the CDR3 is TGTGCCAGCAGTTTTGGGGGGACCTGGGCCAACGTCCTGACTTTC. It encodes CASSFGGTWANVLTF.

This clonotype has ten or more counts. The chain carries TRBV12-3 or TRBV12-4 and TRBJ2-3, with a tentative D call TRBD1 (6 bases). CDR3 length equals 15 residues. With 6 bases removed from V and 7 bases from J, the gap between germline ends came to 20 bases. The CDR3 bases are TGTGCCAGCAGCCTAACAGGGACCGGGGAGAATACGCAGTATTTT. Translating gives CASSLTGTGENTQYF.

In its sample, this clonotype was seen a few times. The rearrangement joins TRBV5-1 to TRBJ2-7, with 10 bases matching TRBD1. V gave up 5 bases and J gave up 3 bases; unmatched junction bases: 14. CDR1 is SGHRS and CDR2 is YFSETQ in the germline V gene. The CDR3 is 17 residues long. DNA of the CDR3: TGCGCCAGCAGTGAAGGGGACCCGGGACAGGGGAACTACGAGCAGTACTTC. This encodes CASSEGDPGQGNYEQYF. Supplemented by reference TRBV5-1 and TRBJ2-7, the full variable domain reads KAGVTQTPRYLIKTRGQQVTLSCSPISGHRSVSWYQQTPGQGLQFLFEYFSETQRNKGNFPGRFSGRQFSNSRSEMNVSTLELGDSALYLCASSEGDPGQGNYEQYFGPGTRLTVT.

This clonotype has only a few counts. The J gene is TRBJ1-5, the V gene TRBV5-5; TRBD1 is a possible D gene (5 bases). Germline V gene data show CDR1 as SGHKS and CDR2 as YYEKEE (reference sequence). The CDR3 is 15 amino acids. The germline V and J ends were trimmed by 3 bases and 2 bases, with 12 bases remaining between them. The CDR3 nucleotides are TGTGCCAGCAGCTCGGGACCGAGGGGCAATCAGCCCCAGCATTTT. The encoded protein is CASSSGPRGNQPQHF.

The chain recombines TRBV12-3 or TRBV12-4 with TRBJ2-1; D possibly matches TRBD1 or TRBD2 (5 bases each). V was cut by 5 bases and J by 3 bases, with 14 bases left in between. This CDR3 has 15 amino acids. CDR3 DNA sequence: TGTGCCAGCAGTGGAACCGGGACGGGCTACAATGAGCAGTTCTTC. Its translation: CASSGTGTGYNEQFF.

This sequence joins TRBV23-1 and TRBJ2-1, with 12 bases aligning to TRBD2. TRBV23-1 is an ORF, and what it does is uncertain. The CDR3 length is 18 residues. V trimming: 3 bases; J trimming: 5 bases; junction bases outside the gene matches: 11. The chain's CDR3 is CASSHPSLAGGPDNEQFF. The CDR3 coding sequence is TGCGCCAGCAGTCACCCCTCACTAGCGGGAGGCCCCGACAATGAGCAGTTCTTC.

This clonotype was observed a handful of times. This chain links TRBV20-1 with TRBJ2-7; the match to TRBD2 covers 8 bases. Germline CDR1 and CDR2: DFQATT and SNEGSKA (reference sequence). V dropped 5 bases and J dropped 12; count of bases not matched to a gene: 15. The CDR3 consists of 13 residues. CDR3 coding DNA: TGCAGTGCTCCCACATCGGGGGGGTTCGGTCCGTACTTC. Encoded protein: CSAPTSGGFGPYF.

Points on this clonotype: A clone one base away is much larger, so this may be a read error. This chain joins TRBV29-1 and TRBJ2-5; D may be TRBD1 (6 bases). The germline V gene encodes CDR1 SQVTM and CDR2 ANQGSEA. The V gene lost 4 bases and the J gene lost 2 bases, with 14 bases spanning the gap. The CDR3 sequence is 14 residues long. CDR3 residues: CSVVDRQSQETQYF. The DNA of the CDR3 is TGCAGCGTTGTAGACAGGCAATCTCAAGAGACCCAGTACTTC.

This clonotype occurred many times. The chain combines TRBV12-3 or TRBV12-4 with TRBJ1-2; unclear D gene. The V gene lost 6 bases and the J gene lost 4 bases, with 12 bases spanning the gap. The CDR3 runs 13 residues. The CDR3 here is CASSPDKRYGYTF. The CDR3 DNA sequence: TGTGCCAGCAGCCCAGACAAACGCTATGGCTACACCTTC.

This clonotype showed up many times. J is TRBJ2-1 and V is TRBV2; possible D gene TRBD1, 6 bases. Trimming took off 6 bases at V and 7 bases at J, with 16 bases between the two ends. Germline V gene sequence: CDR1 SNHLY, CDR2 FYNNEI. This CDR3 has 14 residues. The CDR3 DNA sequence: TGTGCCAGCAGCCCCAGGGGTATATGGAATGAGCAGTTCTTC. This translates into CASSPRGIWNEQFF. Full variable domain (missing parts from reference TRBV2 and TRBJ2-1): EPEVTQTPSHQVTQMGQEVILRCVPISNHLYFYWYRQILGQKVEFLVSFYNNEISEKSEIFDDQFSVERPDGSNFTLKIRSTKLEDSAMYFCASSPRGIWNEQFFGPGTRLTVL.

This clonotype was recorded many times. The chain joins TRBV6-2 or TRBV6-3 to TRBJ2-3; D gene ambiguous. Germline CDR1 reads MNHEY; CDR2 reads SVGEGT. V dropped 2 bases and J dropped 7 bases, with 19 bases sitting between them. The CDR3 has 16 amino acids. The CDR3 DNA reads TGTGCCAGCAGTTACGAAATTGGGCAGGTGTGGAATACGCAGTATTTT. Its translation is CASSYEIGQVWNTQYF.

The chain recombines TRBV28 with TRBJ1-2; tentative D call: TRBD1 (5 bases). The germline V and J ends were trimmed by 7 bases and 4 bases, with 16 bases remaining between them. The CDR3 is 14 amino acids. Germline lookup yields CDR1 MDHEN and CDR2 SYDVKM. The CDR3 DNA sequence: TGTGCCAGCACCTCGCTACAGGCCCCCTATGGCTACACCTTC. Amino acids: CASTSLQAPYGYTF.